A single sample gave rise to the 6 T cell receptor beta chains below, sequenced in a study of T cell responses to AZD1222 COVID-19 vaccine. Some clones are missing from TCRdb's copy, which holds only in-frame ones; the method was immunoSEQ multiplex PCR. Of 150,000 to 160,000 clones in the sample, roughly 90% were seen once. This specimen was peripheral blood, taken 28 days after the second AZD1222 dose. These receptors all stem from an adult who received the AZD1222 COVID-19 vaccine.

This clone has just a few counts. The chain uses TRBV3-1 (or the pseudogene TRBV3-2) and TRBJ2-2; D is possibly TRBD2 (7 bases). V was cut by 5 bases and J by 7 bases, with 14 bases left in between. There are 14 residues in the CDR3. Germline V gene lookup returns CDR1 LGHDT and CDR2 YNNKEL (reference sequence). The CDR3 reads CASSSRGGNGELFF. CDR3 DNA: TGTGCCAGCAGCTCGAGGGGGGGGAACGGGGAGCTGTTTTTT.

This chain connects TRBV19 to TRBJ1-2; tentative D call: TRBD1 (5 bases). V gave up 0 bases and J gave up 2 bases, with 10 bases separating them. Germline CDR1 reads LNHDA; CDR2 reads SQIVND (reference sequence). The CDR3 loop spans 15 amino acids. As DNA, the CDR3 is TGTGCCAGTAGTATAGAGCAGGGCTTCAACTATGGCTACACCTTC. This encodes CASSIEQGFNYGYTF. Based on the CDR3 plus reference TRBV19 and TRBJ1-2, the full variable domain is DGGITQSPKYLFRKEGQNVTLSCEQNLNHDAMYWYRQDPGQGLRLIYYSQIVNDFQKGDIAEGYSVSREKKESFPLTVTSAQKNPTAFYLCASSIEQGFNYGYTFGSGTRLTVV.

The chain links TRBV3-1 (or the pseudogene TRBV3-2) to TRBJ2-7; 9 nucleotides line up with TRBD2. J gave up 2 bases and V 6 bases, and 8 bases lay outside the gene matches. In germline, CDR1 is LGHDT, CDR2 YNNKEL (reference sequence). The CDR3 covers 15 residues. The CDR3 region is CASSERLADTYEQYF. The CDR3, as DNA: TGTGCCAGCAGTGAACGACTAGCGGATACCTACGAGCAGTACTTC.

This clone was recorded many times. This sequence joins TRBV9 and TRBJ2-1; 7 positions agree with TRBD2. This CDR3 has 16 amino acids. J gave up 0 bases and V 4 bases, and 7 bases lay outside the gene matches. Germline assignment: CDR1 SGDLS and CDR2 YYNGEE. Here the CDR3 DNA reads TGTGCCAGCAGCCGACTAGCCCTGAGCTCCTACAATGAGCAGTTCTTC. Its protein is CASSRLALSSYNEQFF. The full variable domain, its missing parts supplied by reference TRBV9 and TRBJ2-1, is DSGVTQTPKHLITATGQRVTLRCSPRSGDLSVYWYQQSLDQGLQFLIQYYNGEERAKGNILERFSAQQFPDLHSELNLSSLELGDSALYFCASSRLALSSYNEQFFGPGTRLTVL.

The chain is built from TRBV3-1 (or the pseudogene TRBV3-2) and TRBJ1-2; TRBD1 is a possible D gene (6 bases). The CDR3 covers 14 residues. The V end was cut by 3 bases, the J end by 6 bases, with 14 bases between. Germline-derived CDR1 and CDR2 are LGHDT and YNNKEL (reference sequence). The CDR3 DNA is TGTGCCAGCAGCCAGATTTCTGGGGGCCATGGCTACACCTTC. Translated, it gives CASSQISGGHGYTF.

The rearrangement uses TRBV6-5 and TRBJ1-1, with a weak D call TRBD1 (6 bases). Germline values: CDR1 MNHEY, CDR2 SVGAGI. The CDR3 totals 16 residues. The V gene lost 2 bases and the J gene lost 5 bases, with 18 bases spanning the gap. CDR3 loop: CASSYETGPAVTEAFF. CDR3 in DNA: TGTGCCAGCAGTTACGAGACAGGCCCCGCAGTAACTGAAGCTTTCTTT.